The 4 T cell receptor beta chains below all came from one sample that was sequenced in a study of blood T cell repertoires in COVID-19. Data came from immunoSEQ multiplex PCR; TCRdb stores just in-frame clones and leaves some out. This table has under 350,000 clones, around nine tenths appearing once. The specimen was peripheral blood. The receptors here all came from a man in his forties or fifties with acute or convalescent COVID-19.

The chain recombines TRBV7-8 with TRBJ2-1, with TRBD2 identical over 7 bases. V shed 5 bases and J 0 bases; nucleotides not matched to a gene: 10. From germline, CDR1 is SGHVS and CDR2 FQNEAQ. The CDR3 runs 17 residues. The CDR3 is CASSNREGSTSYNEQFF. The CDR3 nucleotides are TGTGCCAGCAGCAATAGGGAGGGGTCTACCTCCTACAATGAGCAGTTCTTC.

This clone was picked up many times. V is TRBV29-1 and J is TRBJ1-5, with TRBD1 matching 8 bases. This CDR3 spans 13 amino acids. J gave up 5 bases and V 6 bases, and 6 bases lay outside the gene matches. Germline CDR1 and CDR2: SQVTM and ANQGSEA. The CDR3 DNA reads TGCAGCGTGGAGGACAGGGAAGATCAGCCCCAGCATTTT. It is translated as CSVEDREDQPQHF.

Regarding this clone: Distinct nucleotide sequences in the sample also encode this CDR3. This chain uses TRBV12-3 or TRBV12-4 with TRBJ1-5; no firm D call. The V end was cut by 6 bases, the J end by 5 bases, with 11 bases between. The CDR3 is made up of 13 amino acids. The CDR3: CASSLARDQPQHF. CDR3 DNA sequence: TGTGCCAGCAGCCTGGCGCGGGATCAGCCCCAGCATTTT.

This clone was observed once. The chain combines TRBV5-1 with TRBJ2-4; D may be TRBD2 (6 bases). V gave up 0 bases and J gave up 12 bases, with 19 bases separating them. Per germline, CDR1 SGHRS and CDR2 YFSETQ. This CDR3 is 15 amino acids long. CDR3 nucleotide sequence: TGCGCCAGCAGCTTGGAACCTGGAGGGCTGGAAACTCAGTACTTC. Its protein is CASSLEPGGLETQYF.